These T cell receptor beta chains were read from a single sample in a study of shared clonotypes between healthy human individuals. Sequencing was performed with immunoSEQ multiplex PCR; in TCRdb, only in-frame clones are kept and a portion is missing. The sample records about 580,000 clones, 98% being singletons. Sequencing used naive CD8+ T cells sorted from blood. All receptors derive from a man in his thirties or forties in good health. Both conserved end residues are part of each CDR3. D genes are given only for firm matches. Clone size, where shown, is once, few, many, or a class for clones that have expanded.

V gene	J gene	clone size	D gene	CDR3 protein	CDR3 DNA
TRBV7-9	TRBJ2-7	once	-	CASSFTGPYEQYF	TGTGCCAGCAGCTTTACGGGCCCCTACGAGCAGTACTTC
TRBV27	TRBJ2-7	-	-	CASSSGILYEQYF	TGTGCCAGCAGTTCCGGGATCCTCTACGAGCAGTACTTC
TRBV18	TRBJ1-1	-	-	CASSPDRMNTEAFF	TGTGCCAGCTCACCCGACAGGATGAACACTGAAGCTTTCTTT
TRBV5-6	TRBJ2-7	-	-	CASRTTRFGPYEQYF	TGTGCCAGCAGAACTACACGGTTCGGGCCCTACGAGCAGTACTTC
TRBV7-9	TRBJ1-5	-	-	CASSSGTEKGQPQHF	TGTGCCAGCAGCTCAGGGACTGAAAAAGGTCAGCCCCAGCATTTT
TRBV18	TRBJ2-7	-	-	CASSLPESPYEQYF	TGTGCCAGCTCACTACCAGAATCACCCTACGAGCAGTACTTC
TRBV7-9	TRBJ2-7	-	TRBD2	CASSPGSSGLKTYEQYF	TGTGCCAGCAGCCCCGGCTCTAGCGGGTTGAAAACCTACGAGCAGTACTTC
TRBV25-1	TRBJ1-5	-	TRBD1	CASSEGQGNQPQHF	TGTGCCAGCAGTGAGGGACAGGGCAATCAGCCCCAGCATTTT
TRBV5-4	TRBJ2-3	-	TRBD1	CASSFQGADTQYF	TGTGCCAGCAGCTTCCAGGGGGCAGATACGCAGTATTTT
TRBV5-4	TRBJ2-7	once	TRBD1	CASSERTGTYEQYF	TGTGCCAGCAGCGAGAGGACAGGAACCTACGAGCAGTACTTC
TRBV2	TRBJ2-7	-	-	CMGGTSSYEQYF	TGTATGGGGGGAACGAGCTCCTACGAGCAGTACTTC
TRBV11-2	TRBJ2-7	-	-	CASSLGRGAYEQYF	TGTGCCAGCAGCTTAGGTAGGGGAGCCTACGAGCAGTACTTC
TRBV2	TRBJ2-1	-	TRBD2	CASWRGGDLGEQFF	TGTGCCAGCTGGCGGGGGGGAGACTTAGGTGAGCAGTTCTTC
TRBV11-2	TRBJ2-1	-	-	CASSSYGNSYNEQFF	TGTGCCAGCAGCTCCTATGGGAACTCCTACAATGAGCAGTTCTTC
TRBV10-3	TRBJ2-7	-	TRBD2	CAISPLAGSSYEQYF	TGTGCCATCAGTCCTCTAGCGGGCAGCTCCTACGAGCAGTACTTC
TRBV7-9	TRBJ1-5	-	-	CASVPGAGNQPQHF	TGTGCCAGCGTACCGGGCGCCGGTAATCAGCCCCAGCATTTT